This T cell receptor beta chain was sequenced for a study of cytomegalovirus exposure and HLA in healthy donors. Amplification used 60 Vbeta primers and 13 Jbeta primers. Sequenced by immunoSEQ multiplex PCR; TCRdb stores in-frame clones only, minus some. The sample has 100,000 to 150,000 clones; around 84% are singletons. Findings and limits, study-wide: In a later analysis, around 18,000 TCR beta sequences were associated with HLA alleles at 0.05 false discovery rate.

This clone has a handful of counts. What it recognizes is unknown. Trimming took 10 bases from V and 2 from J, leaving 18 bases between them. CDR3 length equals 15 residues. Germline V gene lookup returns CDR1 MNHNS and CDR2 SASEGT. This clonotype originated in a man aged 45-65 years in good health and CMV-seronegative. The specimen sequenced was PBMCs. The chain is built from TRBV6-1 and TRBJ1-3, with a tentative D call TRBD1 (6 bases). CDR3 nucleotides: TGTGCCATCAGGCTTCAAACAGGGCCTGGAAACACCATATATTTT. Amino acids: CAIRLQTGPGNTIYF.